Listed below are T cell receptor beta chains from one sample, sequenced in a study of beta chain features in type 1 diabetes. TCRdb's copy holds only in-frame clones and misses some; the assay was immunoSEQ multiplex PCR. The sample gives about 150,000 clones, 11% of which show up once; about 1.9% is in the top ten. Sample: central memory CD4+ T cells from blood. The receptors derive from a man between 18 and 35 years old in good health. CDR3s leave out the opening cysteine and the closing phenylalanine or tryptophan. Each record gives: J gene, V gene, D gene, CDR3 protein. The D gene is left open where the match is weak.

>TRBJ2-3|TRBV10-3|TRBD1
AISGRGQGANTQY
>TRBJ1-2|TRBV4-1|NA
ASSHRTVNYGYT
>TRBJ1-2|TRBV7-9|TRBD1
ASSFQGADYGYT
>TRBJ1-1|TRBV5-4|NA
ATTGSFTEAF
>TRBJ2-1|TRBV7-7|TRBD2
ASSLDASGRNEQF
>TRBJ2-7|TRBV7-2|NA
ASSLRVSYEQY
>TRBJ2-1|TRBV9|TRBD1
ASENRGTSYNEQF
>TRBJ2-7|TRBV6-5|TRBD1
ASSYSGTGVYEQY
>TRBJ2-1|TRBV7-9|TRBD1
ASDRGGEQF
>TRBJ2-1|TRBV1|NA
RIEANYNEQF